This TCR beta chain emerged from a study of regulatory T cells in long-lasting Graves disease. Study findings and constraints: Compared with new cases, persistent Graves' patients showed reduced TCR diversity. TRBV28, TRBJ1-2 and TRBJ2-5 were segments that persistent disease favored.

Construction of TCR beta libraries relied on iRepertoire HTBI primers and on Arm-PCR targeting CDR3 regions. TCRdb re-derived calls from the multiplex PCR reads in MiXCR, one entry per CDR3 protein. The table lists 350,000 to 500,000 distinct CDR3 sequences, around 17% of them singletons. The V end was cut by 0 bases, the J end by 4 bases, with 11 bases between. CDR3 length: 15 residues. The germline gives CDR1 SGHAT, CDR2 FQNNGV. This sample's time point: newly diagnosed GD, antithyroid drugs for less than 3 months. There was RNA extracted from PBMCs, and the TCR library was made from it. In its sample, this clonotype was seen many times. Its specificity is not known. These same records also appear under a second study, on T cells in Graves' hyperthyroidism and ophthalmopathy. That study reports: Stable disease denoted Graves' hyperthyroidism without ophthalmopathy progression within 18 months.

The sequences come from peripheral blood mononuclear cells (PBMCs), collected at new diagnosis, from a patient treated with antithyroid drugs. The rearrangement uses TRBV11-2 and TRBJ2-3; D is unclear. This TCR was sampled from a woman aged 30 to 39 with Graves disease. In DNA, the CDR3 is TGTGCCAGCAGCTTAGATCGGGTATCCCCAGATACGCAGTATTTT. It translates to CASSLDRVSPDTQYF.